The sequence of this TCR beta chain was determined in a study of regulatory T cells in long-lasting Graves disease (dated by TCRdb to the early 2020s). Turning to the overall study: Antithyroid drugs had been taken for less than 3 months by newly diagnosed Graves' disease patients. This study used TCR sequencing and RNA sequencing of peripheral blood to compare persistent Graves' disease patients against newly diagnosed Graves' disease patients. The study was conducted in China and was registered as a clinical trial. A total of around 35 samples were covered by TCR sequencing, comprising approximately 13 persistent and 20 or so newly diagnosed Graves' disease patients. General conclusions and limits of the study: The small sample size was acknowledged by the authors as a limitation that may reduce accuracy. Sequencing and analysis were limited to the TCR beta chain. Patients with persistent disease shared more public clonotypes (under 3,000) than newly diagnosed patients did (about 1,000). TRBV28, TRBJ1-2 and TRBJ2-5 were preferentially used in persistent disease, while TRBV20-1 and TRBJ2-1 were favored in newly diagnosed disease. Peripheral blood alone was examined, since thyroid tissue, which constituted the primary lesion, could not be accessed. Compared with newly diagnosed patients, patients with persistent Graves' disease had lower TCR Shannon entropy and fewer highly expanded clones, which suggests clonal expansion.

The library was produced with multiplex PCR. This sample was sequenced with an Illumina HiSeq 4000. CDR3 regions were amplified by Arm-PCR with iRepertoire HTBI primers to construct TCR beta libraries. PCR products were gel purified before sequencing. Processing in the source paper ran as follows. A total of 62 TRBV and some 15 TRBJ segments were identified across samples and were used for gene usage analysis of CDR3 amino acid clonotypes. Filtered high-quality paired reads were merged into contigs using COPE and FqMerger. Contigs were aligned with BLAST to IMGT TRBV, TRBD and TRBJ reference genes, and CDR3 was defined per IMGT. Highly expanded clones were defined as clonotypes with a frequency above 0.1%. Shannon entropy was used to measure repertoire diversity, and the Gini coefficient was used to measure V-J evenness. Public clonotypes were defined as clonotypes shared by more than one individual. The public reads were run again by TCRdb, first through fastp at Q25 and then through MiXCR, and only productive beta chains were kept. All rows with the same CDR3 protein become a single entry with the most common DNA and genes. TCRdb, rather than the study authors, made the V and J calls. The sample records 300,000 to 400,000 distinct CDR3 sequences, 15% to 18% of which are singletons. The top ten clonotypes cover approximately 22% of the sample.

The time point label on this specimen signifies: newly diagnosed GD, antithyroid drugs for less than 3 months. For both TCR sequencing and RNA sequencing, RNA was extracted from PBMCs in TRIzol. The diagnosis of Graves' disease was made according to American Thyroid Association guidelines. Patients for the study were recruited at an endocrinology department in Xi'an, China. From each patient, 8 to 10 milliliters of peripheral blood was collected into an EDTA anticoagulant tube. PBMCs were isolated by Ficoll Paque Plus density gradient separation without further T cell sorting. RNA quality was checked with an Agilent 2100 Bioanalyzer and agarose gel, and concentration with a NanoDrop 2000. The CDR1 and CDR2 encoded by the germline V gene (reference sequence) are MNHEY and SMNVEV. The CDR3 has 15 amino acids, counting the end cysteine and phenylalanine. The CDR3 DNA has 45 bases and is translated from base 1. V and J are truncated by 6 bases and 0 bases respectively, leaving an intervening sequence of 15 bases.

As for this clonotype: It lacks a known antigen. No base qualities exist here, and no much larger clone lies one base off it.

Sequencing was performed on peripheral blood mononuclear cells (PBMCs), taken at new diagnosis, from a patient treated with antithyroid drugs. The sequence was collected from a female donor with Graves disease. The chain employs TRBV27 and TRBJ2-7, with the D gene call left open. The CDR3 reads CASSQLADVSYEQYF. The nucleotides are TGTGCCAGCAGCCAGCTCGCGGACGTCTCCTACGAGCAGTACTTC.